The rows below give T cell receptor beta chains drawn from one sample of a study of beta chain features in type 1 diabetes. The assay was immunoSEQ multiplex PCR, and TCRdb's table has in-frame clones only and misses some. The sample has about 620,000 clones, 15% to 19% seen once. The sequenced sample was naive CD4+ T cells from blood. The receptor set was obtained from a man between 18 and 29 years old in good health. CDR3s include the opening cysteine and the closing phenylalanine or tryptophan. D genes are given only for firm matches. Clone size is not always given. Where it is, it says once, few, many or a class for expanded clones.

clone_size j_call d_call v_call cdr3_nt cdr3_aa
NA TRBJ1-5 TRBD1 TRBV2 TGTGCCAGCAGTGAAGCACCAGGGGGCAAACAGCCCCAGCATTTT CASSEAPGGKQPQHF
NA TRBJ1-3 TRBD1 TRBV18 TGTGCCAGCTCACGGGACAGCATGGCAAACACCATATATTTT CASSRDSMANTIYF
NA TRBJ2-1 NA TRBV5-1 TGCGCCAGCAGCTGGGCGACAGGTGACAATGAGCAGTTCTTC CASSWATGDNEQFF
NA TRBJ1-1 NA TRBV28 TGTGCCAGCAGTAGGGCGGGGAACTCTGGGCAGAACACTGAAGCTTTCTTT CASSRAGNSGQNTEAFF
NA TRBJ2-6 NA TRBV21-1 TGTGCCCGCAAGACTTCTGGGGCCAACGTCCTGACTTTC CARKTSGANVLTF
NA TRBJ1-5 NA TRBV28 TGTGCCAGCACAGGGGCCCTCGGTCAGCCCCAGCATTTT CASTGALGQPQHF
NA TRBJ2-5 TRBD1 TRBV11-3 TGTGCCAGCAGCTTAGCGGGTGCTCAGGGGGAACAAGAGACCCAGTACTTC CASSLAGAQGEQETQYF
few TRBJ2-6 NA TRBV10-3 TGTGCCATCAGTGCGAGGGACGGTGGGGCCAACGTCCTGACTTTC CAISARDGGANVLTF
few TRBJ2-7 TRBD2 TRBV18 TGTGCCAGCTCACCTACCGGGACTAGCGGGAGCTACGAGCAGTACTTC CASSPTGTSGSYEQYF
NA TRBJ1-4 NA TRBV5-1 TGCGCCAGCAGCTTGGCGGGGGGGAATGAAAAACTGTTTTTT CASSLAGGNEKLFF
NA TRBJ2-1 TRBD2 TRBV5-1 TGCGCCAGCAGATTAGGACTAGCGGGAGTCAATGAGCAGTTCTTC CASRLGLAGVNEQFF
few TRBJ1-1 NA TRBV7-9 TGTGCCAGCAGCCCCCCCGGGGGCCTGAACACTGAAGCTTTCTTT CASSPPGGLNTEAFF
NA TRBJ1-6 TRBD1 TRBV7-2 TGTGCCAGCAGCCTGCAACCGGGACAGGGGGCTTCACCCCTCCACTTT CASSLQPGQGASPLHF
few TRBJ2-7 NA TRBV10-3 TGTGCCATCACCCCAACCGGCTGGGAATCCTCCATGTACGAGCAGTACTTC CAITPTGWESSMYEQYF
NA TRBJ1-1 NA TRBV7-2 TGTGCCAGCAGCAAGACCCATCTGGGTGTCACTGAAGCTTTCTTT CASSKTHLGVTEAFF
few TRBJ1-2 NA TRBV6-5 TGTGCCAGCAGTTACTATGGGGGTGGCTACACCTTC CASSYYGGGYTF
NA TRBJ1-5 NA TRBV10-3 TGTGCCATCAGGGGGGGTGGCAATCAGCCCCAGCATTTT CAIRGGGNQPQHF
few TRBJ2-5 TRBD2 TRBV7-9 TGTGCCAGCAGCTCCAATCCGGGACTAGCGAAAGAGACCCAGTACTTC CASSSNPGLAKETQYF
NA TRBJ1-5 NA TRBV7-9 TGTGCCAGCAGCTCCCCAGACAGCAATCAGCCCCAGCATTTT CASSSPDSNQPQHF
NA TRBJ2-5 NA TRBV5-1 TGCGCCAGCAGCTTTGCAGGGCAAGAGACCCAGTACTTC CASSFAGQETQYF
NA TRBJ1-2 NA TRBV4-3 TGCGCCAGCAGCCAATCAACAGGACCCAGCTATGGCTACACCTTC CASSQSTGPSYGYTF
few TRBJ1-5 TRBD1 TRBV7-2 TGTGCCAGCAGCGCAAACAGGGGAAATCAGCCCCAGCATTTT CASSANRGNQPQHF
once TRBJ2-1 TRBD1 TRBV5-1 TGCGCCAGCAGCTTGTGGGACAGGCGAAATGAGCAGTTCTTC CASSLWDRRNEQFF
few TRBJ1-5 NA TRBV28 TGTGCCAGCAGAGGCCCAGCCCTTAATCAGCCCCAGCATTTT CASRGPALNQPQHF